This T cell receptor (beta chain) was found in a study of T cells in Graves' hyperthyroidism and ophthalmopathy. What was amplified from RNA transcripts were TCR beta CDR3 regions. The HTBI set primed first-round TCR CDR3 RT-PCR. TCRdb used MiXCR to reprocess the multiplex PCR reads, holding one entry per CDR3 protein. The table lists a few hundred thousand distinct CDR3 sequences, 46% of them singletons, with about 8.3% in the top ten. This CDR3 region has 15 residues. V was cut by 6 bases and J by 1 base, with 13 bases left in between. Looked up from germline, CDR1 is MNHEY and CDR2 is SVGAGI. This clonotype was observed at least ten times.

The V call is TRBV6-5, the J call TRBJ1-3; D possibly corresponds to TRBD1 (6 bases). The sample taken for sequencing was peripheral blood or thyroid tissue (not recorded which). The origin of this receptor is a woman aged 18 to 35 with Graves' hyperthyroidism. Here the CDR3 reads CASRRTATSGNTIYF. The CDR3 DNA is TGTGCCAGCAGGAGGACAGCTACGTCTGGAAACACCATATATTTT.